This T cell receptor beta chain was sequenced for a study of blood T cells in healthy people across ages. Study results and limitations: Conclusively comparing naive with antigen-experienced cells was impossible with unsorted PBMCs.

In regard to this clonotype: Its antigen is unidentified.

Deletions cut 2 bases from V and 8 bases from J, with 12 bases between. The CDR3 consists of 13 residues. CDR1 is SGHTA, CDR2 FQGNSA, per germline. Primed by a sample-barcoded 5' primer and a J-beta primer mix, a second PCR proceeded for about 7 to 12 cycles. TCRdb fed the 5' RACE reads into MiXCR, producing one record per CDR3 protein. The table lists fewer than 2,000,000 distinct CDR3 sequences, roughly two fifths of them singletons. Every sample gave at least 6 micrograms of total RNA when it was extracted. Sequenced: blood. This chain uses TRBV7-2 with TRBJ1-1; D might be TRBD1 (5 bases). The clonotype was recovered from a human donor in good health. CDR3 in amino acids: CASSLHGGTEAFF. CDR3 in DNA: TGTGCCAGCAGCTTACATGGGGGAACCGAAGCTTTCTTT. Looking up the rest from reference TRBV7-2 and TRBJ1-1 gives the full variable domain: GAGVSQSPSNKVTEKGKDVELRCDPISGHTALYWYRQSLGQGLEFLIYFQGNSAPDKSGLPSDRFSAERTGGSVSTLTIQRTQQEDSAVYLCASSLHGGTEAFFGQGTRLTVV.